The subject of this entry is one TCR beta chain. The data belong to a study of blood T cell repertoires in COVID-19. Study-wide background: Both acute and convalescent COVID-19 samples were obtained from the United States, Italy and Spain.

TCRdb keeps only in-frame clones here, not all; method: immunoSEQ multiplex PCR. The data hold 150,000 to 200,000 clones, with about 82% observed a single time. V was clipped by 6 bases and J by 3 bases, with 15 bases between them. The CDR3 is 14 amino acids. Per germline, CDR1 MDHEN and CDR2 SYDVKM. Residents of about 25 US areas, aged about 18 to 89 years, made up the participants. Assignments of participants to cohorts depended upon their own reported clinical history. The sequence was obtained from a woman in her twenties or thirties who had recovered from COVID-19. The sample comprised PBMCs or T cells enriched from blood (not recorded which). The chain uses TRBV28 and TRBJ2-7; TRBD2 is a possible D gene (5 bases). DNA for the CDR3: TGTGCCAGCAGCATTCGGGAATCCCACTACGAGCAGTACTTC. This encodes CASSIRESHYEQYF. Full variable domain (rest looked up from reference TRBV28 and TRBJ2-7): DVKVTQSSRYLVKRTGEKVFLECVQDMDHENMFWYRQDPGLGLRLIYFSYDVKMKEKGDIPEGYSVSREKKERFSLILESASTNQTSMYLCASSIRESHYEQYFGPGTRLTVT.